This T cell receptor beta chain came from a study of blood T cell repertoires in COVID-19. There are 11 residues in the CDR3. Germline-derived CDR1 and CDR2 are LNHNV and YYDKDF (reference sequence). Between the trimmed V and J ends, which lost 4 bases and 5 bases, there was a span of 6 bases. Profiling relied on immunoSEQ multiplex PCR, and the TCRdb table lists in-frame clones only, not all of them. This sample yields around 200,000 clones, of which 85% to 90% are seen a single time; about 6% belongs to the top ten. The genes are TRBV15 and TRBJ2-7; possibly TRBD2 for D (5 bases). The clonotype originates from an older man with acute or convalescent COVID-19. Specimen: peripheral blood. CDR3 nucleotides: TGTGCCACCAGCATGAGGGACGAGCAGTACTTC. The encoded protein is CATSMRDEQYF.